A single sample is the source of the 12 T cell receptor beta chains below, sequenced in a study of Ad26.COV2.S vaccination and SARS-CoV-2 variants. Noted treatment: 19 received Ad26.COV2.S at low or high dose, single or two shots; several received placebo; per-sample allocation not given. Day 63 following the first vaccine or placebo injection was when the samples were taken. Method: immunoSEQ multiplex PCR; TCRdb's copy keeps in-frame clones and lacks some. The sample includes more than 400,000 clones, 92% seen only once; the top ten take around 1.7%. The sequencing used peripheral blood, collected in a trial of Ad26.COV2.S vaccine versus placebo. Receptors originate from a person aged 18-65 years who received the Ad26.COV2.S COVID-19 vaccine or a placebo.

The rearrangement links TRBV9 to TRBJ1-1; no reliable D call. Trimming left V 0 bases short and J 6 bases short, with 12 bases between. Germline loops: CDR1 SGDLS, CDR2 YYNGEE. The length of the CDR3 is 14 residues. The CDR3 reads CASSVGARNPEAFF. CDR3 DNA sequence: TGTGCCAGCAGCGTAGGGGCCCGCAATCCTGAAGCTTTCTTT.

This rearrangement joins TRBV28 to TRBJ2-3; D perhaps matches TRBD2 (7 bases). Germline V gene lookup returns CDR1 MDHEN and CDR2 SYDVKM. The CDR3 spans 12 residues. V was pared by 8 bases and J by 4 bases, with 10 bases between. The CDR3 spells CASGGAADTQYF. In nucleotides, the CDR3 is TGTGCCAGCGGGGGGGCCGCAGATACGCAGTATTTT.

The rearrangement joins TRBV18 to TRBJ2-7, with D tentatively TRBD1 (6 bases). The CDR3 totals 13 residues. Germline V lookup: CDR1 KGHSH, CDR2 LQKENI. Trimming stripped 1 base from V and 6 bases from J, with 10 bases between. The DNA for the CDR3 is TGTGCCAGCTCACCACGGGGGCAGGGCGAGCAGTACTTC. Encoded protein: CASSPRGQGEQYF.

V and J are TRBV29-1 and TRBJ1-2, with D perhaps TRBD1 (6 bases). Germline loops: CDR1 SQVTM, CDR2 ANQGSEA. CDR3 length equals 13 residues. Trimming removed 6 bases at V and 8 bases at J, with 19 bases between. CDR3 region: CSVLTGADRGYTF. For the CDR3, the DNA is TGCAGCGTCCTGACGGGGGCGGATCGGGGCTACACCTTC.

This clone was recorded once. This sequence joins TRBV4-1 and TRBJ2-1; 11 bases align to TRBD2. Germline-derived CDR1 and CDR2 are MGHRA and YSYEKL. The CDR3 sequence is 20 residues long. The junction had 16 bases not matched to a gene; V was cut back by 1 base and J by 5 bases. For the CDR3, the DNA is TGCGCCAGCAGCCAAGCCCTCGTTATTTTAGCGGGGGGGCGACACAATGAGCAGTTCTTC. This sequence encodes CASSQALVILAGGRHNEQFF.

The chain employs TRBV18 and TRBJ2-1, with 15 bases identical to TRBD2. The CDR3 sequence is 19 residues long. Germline V gene lookup returns CDR1 KGHSH and CDR2 LQKENI. J lost 6 bases, V lost 0 bases, and 9 bases had no gene match. CDR3 amino acids: CASSPPNAGLAGGANEQFF. The CDR3 nucleotides read TGTGCCAGCTCACCACCAAACGCTGGACTAGCGGGGGGGGCCAATGAGCAGTTCTTC.

The V and J genes are TRBV6-5 and TRBJ2-5, with D possibly TRBD2 on 5 matching bases. The ends were cut back, 4 bases at V and 5 bases at J, with 11 bases in the middle. Germline loops: CDR1 MNHEY, CDR2 SVGAGI. This CDR3 is built from 13 residues. CDR3 DNA: TGTGCCAGCAGTTCCCGGAGGTGGGAGACCCAGTACTTC. Translated, it gives CASSSRRWETQYF.

The rearrangement uses TRBV19 and TRBJ2-3; TRBD2 agrees at 10 bases. Germline CDR1 reads LNHDA; CDR2 reads SQIVND (reference sequence). The V segment lost 4 bases and the J segment 5 bases; nucleotides outside the gene matches: 9. This CDR3 comprises 16 residues. The CDR3: CASSSLSGGPLDTQYF. CDR3 bases: TGTGCCAGTAGTAGCCTTAGCGGGGGGCCCCTAGATACGCAGTATTTT.

The chain uses TRBV24-1 and TRBJ2-5; 10 nucleotides agree with TRBD1. The V gene end was trimmed by 4 bases and the J gene end by 4 bases; junction bases not matched to a gene: 5. CDR3 length: 15 residues. Germline CDR1 reads KGHDR; CDR2 reads SFDVKD. As DNA, the CDR3 is TGTGCCACCAGTGACCCGACAGGGGGCCTAGAGACCCAGTACTTC. This codes for CATSDPTGGLETQYF.

The chain employs TRBV7-2 and TRBJ2-4; D is perhaps TRBD1 or TRBD2 (6 bases each). The CDR3 runs to 17 residues. The V and J ends lost 3 bases and 5 bases respectively, with 20 bases between them. CDR1 and CDR2 (germline): SGHTA, FQGNSA. CDR3 amino acids: CASSLIPGPGAQNIQYF. In nucleotides, the CDR3 is TGTGCCAGCAGCTTGATCCCGGGACCGGGGGCCCAAAACATTCAGTACTTC.

This clone has just one count. V usage is TRBV7-9 and J usage is TRBJ2-1; D not resolved. Trimming left V 1 base short and J 13 bases short, with 8 bases between. Looked up from germline, CDR1 is SEHNR and CDR2 is FQNEAQ (reference sequence). The CDR3 contains 11 residues. The CDR3 protein is CASSLEGEQFF. CDR3 nucleotides: TGTGCCAGCAGCTTAGAGGGTGAACAGTTCTTC.

The rearrangement uses TRBV5-5 and TRBJ1-1; 9 bases match TRBD1. The CDR3 covers 15 residues. V trimming: 1 base; J trimming: 3 bases; junction bases outside the gene matches: 4. Germline V gene lookup returns CDR1 SGHKS and CDR2 YYEKEE (reference sequence). The CDR3: CASSLWDRVDTEAFF. DNA for the CDR3: TGTGCCAGCAGCTTGTGGGACAGGGTAGACACTGAAGCTTTCTTT.